The present T cell receptor (beta chain) was sequenced within a study of molecular identifiers for immune sequencing clone quantification. Naive CD8 T cell sorting was performed on the CD8+CD4-CCR7+CD45RA+ phenotype. Making the bulk TCR libraries relied on previously described methods and listed TCR primers. TCRdb passed the PCR reads through MiXCR, listing each CDR3 protein once. The sample has around 460,000 distinct CDR3 sequences, 20% to 25% seen once. Study results and limitations: Highly expanded clone sizes could end up underestimated if a barcode were shared by identical TCR molecules. Under 1% of molecules in naive cells, but over 97% of effector molecules, belonged to clones above 20 RNA copies.

The sample holds many counts of this clonotype. Its specificity is not known. The specimen sequenced was naive CD8+ T cells from blood, with Jurkat cell RNA spiked in. Subset given: FACS-sorted CD8+CD4-CCR7+CD45RA+ naive T cells. The TCR was taken from a human donor in good health. Some libraries in this study had Jurkat cell RNA spiked in.

CDR3 bases: TGTGCCGCGGGGGAGGGCCTCGTCGGGGAGCTGTTTTTT. Encoded protein: CAAGEGLVGELFF. The rearrangement uses TRBV6-2 or TRBV6-3 and TRBJ2-2; the match to TRBD2 covers 7 bases. This CDR3 has 13 residues. V dropped 11 bases and J dropped 7; count of bases not matched to a gene: 10. Germline values: CDR1 MNHEY, CDR2 SVGEGT.